Sequencing of this T cell receptor (beta chain) was carried out in a study of shared clonotypes between healthy human individuals. CDR1 LNHDA and CDR2 SQIVND come from the germline V gene (reference sequence). V lost 3 bases and J 6 bases, leaving 11 bases between the germline ends. The CDR3 spans 13 residues. TCRdb's table, derived via immunoSEQ multiplex PCR, lists solely in-frame clones and lacks some. The sample has about 1 million clones; about 70% are singletons. This clone has only a few counts. Sample: memory CD4+ T cells sorted from blood. Subset here: CD45RA-negative fraction. This TCR derives from a man in his late teens or twenties in good health. The chain employs TRBV19 and TRBJ1-1; maybe TRBD1 (5 bases). CDR3 in DNA: TGTGCCAGTAGTATGGGGCATGGCGCTGAAGCTTTCTTT. It specifies CASSMGHGAEAFF.